The 24 T cell receptor beta chains below all came from one sample that was sequenced in a study of human thymus T cells. The method was immunoSEQ multiplex PCR; TCRdb's version includes in-frame clones alone and lacks a portion of them. The data hold tens of thousands of clones, with about 95% observed a single time. Resected material from corrective heart surgery provided the thymus tissue analysed. Sequencing input: thymus tissue. These receptors were obtained from a girl less than two years old with a congenital heart defect but otherwise immunologically healthy.

The genes are TRBV4-1 and TRBJ2-1, with D perhaps matching TRBD2 (5 bases). This CDR3 is built from 15 residues. The germline CDR1 and CDR2 sequences are MGHRA and YSYEKL. Trimming shortened V by 0 bases and J by 12 bases, and 18 bases separated the two germline ends. CDR3 in amino acids: CASSQDSPGLAAQFF. CDR3 nucleotide sequence: TGCGCCAGCAGCCAAGATTCCCCCGGGCTAGCCGCGCAGTTCTTC.

There are a few counts of this clone. The V and J genes are TRBV19 and TRBJ2-7, with 8 bases identical to TRBD2. J was trimmed by 2 bases and V by 4 bases; bases with no gene match: 1. Germline V CDR1 and CDR2: LNHDA, SQIVND (reference sequence). The CDR3 loop spans 13 amino acids. The CDR3 loop reads CASSSGRPYEQYF. For the CDR3, the DNA is TGTGCCAGTAGTAGCGGGAGGCCCTACGAGCAGTACTTC.

DNA of the CDR3: TGCAGTGCTTACACAGGGGCCAGGGCTTTCTTT. Its translation: CSAYTGARAFF. The V call is TRBV20-1, the J call TRBJ1-1; 7 nucleotides line up with TRBD1. The germline V gene encodes CDR1 DFQATT and CDR2 SNEGSKA (reference sequence). Trimming cost V 5 bases and J 11 bases; bases outside gene matches: 8. The CDR3 totals 11 residues.

This sequence joins TRBV30 and TRBJ2-3; TRBD2 might be the D (5 bases). The CDR3 covers 16 residues. Germline V lookup: CDR1 GTSNPN, CDR2 SVGIG (reference sequence). Trimming removed 0 bases at V and 2 bases at J, with 15 bases between. CDR3 loop: CAWSVRGLGVTDTQYF. The DNA of the CDR3 is TGTGCCTGGAGTGTAAGAGGGCTAGGAGTCACAGATACGCAGTATTTT.

The J gene is TRBJ1-1, the V gene TRBV7-2, with 8 positions matching TRBD1. Losses at the gene ends were 4 bases for V and 0 bases for J; bases not matched to a gene: 10. Germline lookup yields CDR1 SGHTA and CDR2 FQGNSA. This CDR3 is 17 amino acids long. CDR3 DNA: TGTGCCAGCAGCTCGGACAGGGCCCTCATGATGAACACTGAAGCTTTCTTT. Translating it yields CASSSDRALMMNTEAFF.

The rearrangement uses TRBV14 and TRBJ2-5, with D unresolved. CDR1 is SGHDN, CDR2 FVKESK, per germline. The CDR3 sequence is 12 residues long. Trimming cost V 4 bases and J 0 bases, with 3 bases left between them. This chain's CDR3 is CASSRYQETQYF. The DNA for the CDR3 is TGTGCCAGCAGCCGGTACCAAGAGACCCAGTACTTC.

The genes are TRBV21-1 and TRBJ2-1. TRBV21-1 is a listed pseudogene. The CDR3 covers 13 residues. The CDR3 spells CASSRTRRHEQFF. CDR3 sequence (DNA): TGTGCCAGCAGCAGAACTCGTAGGCATGAGCAGTTCTTC.

The V call is TRBV15, the J call TRBJ1-4; D perhaps matches TRBD1 (5 bases). Between the trimmed V and J ends, which lost 2 bases and 8 bases, there was a span of 24 bases. This CDR3 spans 18 amino acids. Germline CDR1 is LNHNV and CDR2 is YYDKDF (reference sequence). The CDR3 DNA sequence: TGTGCCACCAGCAGATGGGGAACCCCCGACAGAGGGAGGGAAAAACTGTTTTTT. It is translated as CATSRWGTPDRGREKLFF.

This chain uses TRBV6-1 with TRBJ1-2; D might be TRBD1 (5 bases). With 0 bases removed from V and 6 bases from J, the gap between germline ends came to 14 bases. The CDR3 is made up of 15 amino acids. Germline V lookup: CDR1 MNHNS, CDR2 SASEGT. The CDR3, as DNA: TGTGCCAGCAGTGAAGCGCCGGGGGAATTGGATGGCTACACCTTC. Protein sequence: CASSEAPGELDGYTF.

This sequence joins TRBV21-1 and TRBJ2-1; the table calls TRBD1, which could not be checked here. TRBV21-1 is a pseudogene. The CDR3 is made up of 13 amino acids. The CDR3, as DNA: TGTGCCAGCATGGGACACTCCTACAATGAGCAGTTCTTC. It encodes CASMGHSYNEQFF.

V usage is TRBV9 and J usage is TRBJ2-7; D is unresolved. CDR3 size: 15 residues. CDR1 is SGDLS, CDR2 YYNGEE, per germline. Trimming removed 0 bases from V and 1 base from J, with 11 bases in between. CDR3 in DNA: TGTGCCAGCAGCGTAGGGGTCCGAAGTTCCTACGAGCAGTACTTC. The encoded protein is CASSVGVRSSYEQYF.

V usage is TRBV30 and J usage is TRBJ1-3; 7 bases are shared with TRBD1. The CDR3 is 14 residues long. V trimming: 2 bases; J trimming: 8 bases; junction bases outside the gene matches: 9. Germline values: CDR1 GTSNPN, CDR2 SVGIG (reference sequence). In DNA form, the CDR3 reads TGTGCCTGGAGTTCAAGGGGGCCGTGGGACACCATATATTTT. It specifies CAWSSRGPWDTIYF.

This clone was seen just once. CDR3 residues: CASSDKGRPGTEAFF. The CDR3 region has the DNA TGTGCCAGCAGTGATAAAGGCAGGCCGGGTACTGAAGCTTTCTTT. The V call is TRBV6-1, the J call TRBJ1-1; D remains unclear. Trimming removed 3 bases from V and 5 bases from J, with 16 bases in between. This CDR3 spans 15 amino acids. Germline lookup yields CDR1 MNHNS and CDR2 SASEGT.

V gene TRBV4-1 combines with J gene TRBJ1-2, with 10 bases identical to TRBD1. V shed 4 bases, J shed 3 bases, and the junction held 8 bases outside the gene matches. In germline, CDR1 is MGHRA, CDR2 YSYEKL. CDR3 length: 16 residues. The CDR3 reads CASSLWDRGGDYGYTF. CDR3 nucleotides: TGCGCCAGCAGCCTCTGGGACAGGGGAGGCGACTATGGCTACACCTTC.

The chain recombines TRBV14 with TRBJ2-7; 10 bases match TRBD1. The CDR3 has 15 amino acids. V dropped 4 bases and J dropped 1; count of bases not matched to a gene: 4. Germline-derived CDR1 and CDR2 are SGHDN and FVKESK. The CDR3 is CASSRRDRGSYEQYF. DNA of the CDR3: TGTGCCAGCAGCCGCCGGGACAGGGGTTCCTACGAGCAGTACTTC.

This clone was seen only once. The chain recombines TRBV6-1 with TRBJ2-7, with D possibly matching TRBD2 (6 bases). This CDR3 contains 16 residues. The V gene's germline CDR1 is MNHNS and CDR2 SASEGT. The V and J ends lost 2 bases and 6 bases respectively, with 20 bases between them. CDR3 coding DNA: TGTGCCAGCAGTGAATCCGTTGGAGGAGGGAGAGGCGAGCAGTACTTC. Translating it yields CASSESVGGGRGEQYF.

This chain links TRBV28 with TRBJ2-1; TRBD2 matches 9 bases. The germline V gene encodes CDR1 MDHEN and CDR2 SYDVKM. This CDR3 region has 15 residues. Trimming removed 2 bases from V and 10 bases from J; junction bases left unmatched: 9. The CDR3 DNA sequence: TGTGCCAGCAGTTTAACACTAGCGGGTGCCTGGGAGCAGTTCTTC. It codes for CASSLTLAGAWEQFF. The variable domain in full, completed from reference TRBV28 and TRBJ2-1, reads DVKVTQSSRYLVKRTGEKVFLECVQDMDHENMFWYRQDPGLGLRLIYFSYDVKMKEKGDIPEGYSVSREKKERFSLILESASTNQTSMYLCASSLTLAGAWEQFFGPGTRLTVL.

This rearrangement joins TRBV6-5 to TRBJ2-1; tentative D call: TRBD2 (5 bases). Germline V CDR1 and CDR2: MNHEY, SVGAGI. Trimming pared 5 bases from V and 10 bases from J, leaving 9 bases between. The CDR3 is made up of 11 amino acids. The chain's CDR3 is CASSTEEEQFF. The CDR3 DNA reads TGTGCCAGCAGTACGGAGGAAGAGCAGTTCTTC.

The gene calls are TRBV27 and TRBJ1-4; TRBD1 is a possible D gene (5 bases). Germline values: CDR1 MNHEY, CDR2 SMNVEV (reference sequence). CDR3 length equals 16 residues. V lost 2 bases, J lost 3 bases, and 13 bases lay in between. The CDR3 loop reads CASSLRGGDANEKLFF. CDR3 DNA sequence: TGTGCCAGCAGTTTACGGGGTGGGGACGCTAATGAAAAACTGTTTTTT.

This chain joins TRBV5-5 and TRBJ1-2; 7 bases map to TRBD1. The V and J ends lost 4 bases and 4 bases, in that order; junction bases with no gene match: 4. The CDR3 runs to 13 residues. The V gene's germline CDR1 is SGHKS and CDR2 YYEKEE (reference sequence). DNA of the CDR3: TGTGCCAGCAGCCTGGGACAGACCTATGGCTACACCTTC. Translating it yields CASSLGQTYGYTF.

The V and J genes are TRBV7-2 and TRBJ1-5; TRBD1 is a possible D gene (5 bases). This CDR3 has 17 residues. Germline V gene lookup returns CDR1 SGHTA and CDR2 FQGNSA. V lost 1 base, J lost 1 base, and 14 bases lay in between. The DNA for the CDR3 is TGTGCCAGCAGCTTAGTCTACCGGGACGGAAGCAATCAGCCCCAGCATTTT. It encodes CASSLVYRDGSNQPQHF.

The rearrangement uses TRBV27 and TRBJ1-1; 9 positions match TRBD1. Trimming removed 10 bases from V and 1 base from J; junction bases left unmatched: 7. The CDR3 is made up of 14 amino acids. CDR1 and CDR2 from the germline V gene are MNHEY and SMNVEV (reference sequence). As DNA, the CDR3 is TGTGCCACCCGGGACAGGGAACCGAACACTGAAGCTTTCTTT. As protein: CATRDREPNTEAFF.

J is TRBJ1-4 and V is TRBV25-1; 7 bases are a match to TRBD1. The ends lost 2 bases at V and 6 bases at J; junction bases unmatched: 6. CDR3 length: 15 residues. CDR1 is MGHDK and CDR2 is SYGVNS in the germline V gene. CDR3 protein: CASSEPDREYEKLFF. Written as DNA, the CDR3 is TGTGCCAGCAGTGAACCCGACAGGGAGTATGAAAAACTGTTTTTT.

The rearrangement links TRBV21-1 to TRBJ2-2; the table's TRBD1 call for D was not verified on the DNA. TRBV21-1 is a pseudogene segment. CDR3 size: 11 residues. The CDR3 coding sequence is TGTGCCCACTTCAGGGGCGGGGAGCTGTTTTTT. Its protein is CAHFRGGELFF.